The 9 T cell receptor beta chains below come from one sample, sequenced in a study of T cells after yellow fever vaccination. TCRdb processed the 5' RACE reads anew with MiXCR; each CDR3 protein has one entry. The sample has some 670,000 distinct CDR3 sequences; about 12% are singletons. Sequenced here: PBMCs, sampled on the day of the yellow fever booster vaccination. These receptors came from a man aged 25-45 years who received the YFV17D yellow fever vaccine.

A few counts support this clonotype. The chain combines TRBV5-1 with TRBJ2-7; D not certain. V dropped 0 bases and J dropped 3 bases, with 10 bases sitting between them. CDR1 SGHRS and CDR2 YFSETQ come from the germline V gene. The CDR3 has 14 amino acids. In DNA, the CDR3 is TGCGCCAGCAGCTTGGACTCGAGAGGCTACGAGCAGTACTTC. This encodes CASSLDSRGYEQYF.

In this sample, this clonotype turned up a few times. The V and J genes are TRBV3-1 and TRBJ2-3; tentatively, D is TRBD1 (6 bases). The CDR3 runs to 13 residues. The germline CDR1 and CDR2 sequences are LGHDT and YNNKEL (reference sequence). V was shortened by 0 bases and J by 8 bases, with 9 bases between the two germline ends. The CDR3, as DNA: TGTGCCAGCAGCCAAGAGGGGGCAGCTACGCAGTATTTT. This encodes CASSQEGAATQYF.

This clonotype was detected only once. The V call is TRBV11-2, the J call TRBJ1-5; a possible D gene is TRBD1 (6 bases). CDR1 and CDR2 from the germline V gene are SGHAT and FQNNGV. The V end lost 1 base, the J end lost 3 bases, and 10 bases lay between the germline ends. The CDR3 is made up of 15 amino acids. CDR3 residues: CASSLAGQPNQPQHF. In nucleotides, the CDR3 is TGTGCCAGCAGCTTAGCAGGACAGCCCAATCAGCCCCAGCATTTT.

The table lists this clonotype with a few counts. The genes are TRBV15 and TRBJ2-1, with a tentative D call TRBD2 (5 bases). The germline gives CDR1 LNHNV, CDR2 YYDKDF (reference sequence). The CDR3 is made up of 14 amino acids. V was pared by 6 bases and J by 9 bases, with 18 bases between. CDR3 DNA sequence: TGTGCCACCAGTCCCCAGACCCACGGAGGTGAGCAGTTCTTC. Its protein product is CATSPQTHGGEQFF.

This clonotype was counted many times. This chain joins TRBV7-8 and TRBJ1-1; D not resolved. V lost 5 bases and J lost 7, with 14 bases in between. Germline-derived CDR1 and CDR2 are SGHVS and FQNEAQ. CDR3 size: 13 residues. CDR3 nucleotide sequence: TGTGCCAGCAGCCCAGGCTCGAGGGTTGAAGCTTTCTTT. Translating gives CASSPGSRVEAFF. The entire variable domain, with the rest obtained from reference TRBV7-8 and TRBJ1-1, is as follows: GAGVSQSPRYKVAKRGQDVALRCDPISGHVSLFWYQQALGQGPEFLTYFQNEAQLDKSGLPSDRFFAERPEGSVSTLKIQRTQQEDSAVYLCASSPGSRVEAFFGQGTRLTVV.

This clonotype was found a few times. V and J are TRBV27 and TRBJ2-7, with 8 bases matching TRBD2. Germline loops: CDR1 MNHEY, CDR2 SMNVEV (reference sequence). The ends lost 3 bases at V and 0 bases at J; junction bases unmatched: 4. The CDR3 extends over 15 amino acids. The CDR3 bases are TGTGCCAGCAGTTTCGAGCGGGAGAGCTCCTACGAGCAGTACTTC. Encoded protein: CASSFERESSYEQYF.

Only a few counts were recorded for this clonotype. The V gene is TRBV7-9, the J gene TRBJ2-7, with D perhaps given as TRBD1 or TRBD2 (5 bases each). Trimming shortened V by 1 base and J by 7 bases, and 17 bases separated the two germline ends. Looked up from germline, CDR1 is SEHNR and CDR2 is FQNEAQ (reference sequence). The CDR3 runs to 15 residues. The CDR3, as DNA: TGTGCCAGCAGCTTAGTCTCAGGGACCCTCCTTGAGCAGTACTTC. Protein product: CASSLVSGTLLEQYF.

There are many counts of this clonotype. The rearrangement uses TRBV11-2 and TRBJ1-5; D is perhaps TRBD1 (6 bases). The CDR3 is 15 residues long. V shed 5 bases and J shed 0 bases, with 11 bases lying between them. CDR1 and CDR2 from the germline V gene are SGHAT and FQNNGV. The CDR3: CASSATGYSNQPQHF. The DNA for the CDR3 is TGTGCCAGCAGCGCGACAGGCTATAGCAATCAGCCCCAGCATTTT.

The J gene is TRBJ2-2, the V gene TRBV30; D gene ambiguous. V shed 0 bases and J shed 10 bases, with 9 bases lying between them. Germline V gene sequence: CDR1 GTSNPN, CDR2 SVGIG (reference sequence). The CDR3 is made up of 12 amino acids. The CDR3 loop is CAWSVLGTELFF. CDR3 in DNA: TGTGCCTGGAGTGTATTGGGAACGGAGCTGTTTTTT.